Presented here are 21 T cell receptor beta chains from one specimen sequenced in a study of human T cells and chemical hapten exposure. Stated time point: patch test 1, 2 weeks after DPC sensitization. The treatment was: therapeutic diphenylcyclopropenone sensitization with weekly scalp DPC. TCRdb analysed the RACE reads with MiXCR anew, one entry per CDR3 protein. The sample includes approximately 350,000 distinct CDR3 sequences, 6% to 8.5% seen only once; the top ten take 8.4%. The sample in question was whole blood, obtained in connection with sensitization to the hapten diphenylcyclopropenone (DPC). These receptors came from a woman under 30 with alopecia areata. Some clones in this sample may be carry-over from other donors' samples.

The rearrangement links TRBV5-1 to TRBJ2-5, with D unclear. Trimming cost V 4 bases and J 4 bases, with 11 bases left between them. The germline V gene has CDR1 SGHRS and CDR2 YFSETQ. The CDR3 extends over 13 amino acids. The CDR3 DNA follows: TGCGCCAGCAGCCCCGACCGCGCAGAGACCCAGTACTTC. Protein: CASSPDRAETQYF. The full variable domain, its missing parts supplied by reference TRBV5-1 and TRBJ2-5, is KAGVTQTPRYLIKTRGQQVTLSCSPISGHRSVSWYQQTPGQGLQFLFEYFSETQRNKGNFPGRFSGRQFSNSRSEMNVSTLELGDSALYLCASSPDRAETQYFGPGTRLLVL.

This clonotype occurred a few times. The V and J genes are TRBV6-1 and TRBJ2-1; tentative D call: TRBD1 (6 bases). The CDR3 extends over 15 amino acids. Germline V gene sequence: CDR1 MNHNS, CDR2 SASEGT. V lost 5 bases, J lost 2 bases, and 13 bases lay in between. The CDR3 DNA is TGTGCCAGCAGTATGGACAGAGGACCCTACAATGAGCAGTTCTTC. Translating it yields CASSMDRGPYNEQFF.

This sequence joins TRBV18 and TRBJ1-2, with 8 bases aligning to TRBD1. The V gene's germline CDR1 is KGHSH and CDR2 LQKENI. The CDR3 is made up of 13 amino acids. V lost 7 bases to trimming and J lost 5 bases; unmatched junction nucleotides: 6. CDR3 loop: CASWDRSRYGYTF. The CDR3 nucleotides read TGTGCCAGCTGGGACAGGTCGCGGTATGGCTACACCTTC.

This rearrangement joins TRBV7-8 to TRBJ1-4, with a weak D call TRBD1 (6 bases). Trimming shortened V by 5 bases and J by 3 bases, and 13 bases separated the two germline ends. There are 15 residues in the CDR3. The V gene's germline CDR1 is SGHVS and CDR2 FQNEAQ. CDR3 sequence reads: CASSPQGRPNEKLFF. The CDR3 DNA is TGTGCCAGCAGCCCGCAGGGGAGACCTAATGAAAAACTGTTTTTT.

This chain connects TRBV4-1 to TRBJ1-5; TRBD1 matches 8 bases. The V gene end was trimmed by 1 base and the J gene end by 6 bases; junction bases not matched to a gene: 5. CDR1 is MGHRA, CDR2 YSYEKL, per germline. CDR3 size: 15 residues. The CDR3 DNA follows: TGCGCCAGCAGCCAAGCAGGGGGCTGGAGTCAGCCCCAGCATTTT. Residues: CASSQAGGWSQPQHF.

There are a few counts of this clonotype. The chain carries TRBV12-5 and TRBJ1-2, with 7 bases lining up with TRBD1. The length of the CDR3 is 16 residues. Germline lookup yields CDR1 LGHNT and CDR2 FRNRAP. The V gene end was trimmed by 2 bases and the J gene end by 3 bases; junction bases not matched to a gene: 9. The chain's CDR3 is CASGLRTGTAYYGYTF. The CDR3 region has the DNA TGTGCTAGTGGTTTGCGAACCGGGACAGCCTACTATGGCTACACCTTC.

This chain joins TRBV10-3 and TRBJ1-1; D remains ambiguous. The germline V gene has CDR1 ENHRY and CDR2 SYGVKD. V dropped 2 bases and J dropped 1 base, with 11 bases sitting between them. This CDR3 is built from 15 residues. The CDR3 here is CAISENWGGNTEAFF. The CDR3 nucleotides read TGTGCCATCAGTGAGAACTGGGGTGGGAACACTGAAGCTTTCTTT.

The rearrangement links TRBV9 to TRBJ1-5; no reliable D call. V lost 0 bases, J lost 5 bases, and 9 bases lay in between. The CDR3 covers 14 residues. Germline V gives CDR1 SGDLS, CDR2 YYNGEE. The CDR3 protein is CASSVVPTDQPQHF. For the CDR3, the DNA is TGTGCCAGCAGCGTAGTCCCCACAGATCAGCCCCAGCATTTT.

This chain uses TRBV6-5 with TRBJ1-2; possible D gene TRBD1, 6 bases. V dropped 5 bases and J dropped 4 bases, with 14 bases sitting between them. Germline loops: CDR1 MNHEY, CDR2 SVGAGI. This CDR3 comprises 14 residues. The CDR3 bases are TGTGCCAGCAGTCAAAATCCGGGGGCCTATGGCTACACCTTC. Translation gives CASSQNPGAYGYTF.

This clonotype appeared many times. The chain combines TRBV20-1 with TRBJ2-3; D ambiguous. Germline values: CDR1 DFQATT, CDR2 SNEGSKA (reference sequence). CDR3 length: 15 amino acids. The V gene lost 0 bases and the J gene lost 8 bases, with 18 bases spanning the gap. The CDR3 loop reads CSARDPRLAAGTQYF. CDR3 nucleotides: TGCAGTGCTAGAGATCCTCGACTGGCTGCTGGTACGCAGTATTTT.

This rearrangement joins TRBV25-1 to TRBJ1-2; D not resolved. V lost 4 bases and J lost 2, with 5 bases in between. CDR1 is MGHDK, CDR2 SYGVNS, per germline. This CDR3 comprises 12 residues. The CDR3 loop reads CASSAGNYGYTF. CDR3 bases: TGTGCCAGCAGTGCCGGAAACTATGGCTACACCTTC.

This clonotype was recorded many times. The chain carries TRBV15 and TRBJ2-7; D is undetermined. The ends were cut back, 5 bases at V and 0 bases at J, with 11 bases in the middle. Germline V gene sequence: CDR1 LNHNV, CDR2 YYDKDF (reference sequence). The CDR3 totals 14 residues. CDR3 in amino acids: CATSWRTDSYEQYF. CDR3 bases: TGTGCCACCAGCTGGCGGACCGACTCCTACGAGCAGTACTTC.

The V gene is TRBV18, the J gene TRBJ2-5; 7 bases are shared with TRBD2. The V gene's germline CDR1 is KGHSH and CDR2 LQKENI. The CDR3 covers 14 residues. V shed 2 bases, J shed 5 bases, and the junction held 5 bases outside the gene matches. CDR3 protein: CASSPVLARETQYF. The CDR3 DNA reads as TGTGCCAGCTCACCAGTACTAGCGAGGGAGACCCAGTACTTC. The entire variable domain, with the rest obtained from reference TRBV18 and TRBJ2-5, is as follows: NAGVMQNPRHLVRRRGQEARLRCSPMKGHSHVYWYRQLPEEGLKFMVYLQKENIIDESGMPKERFSAEFPKEGPSILRIQQVVRGDSAAYFCASSPVLARETQYFGPGTRLLVL.

This clonotype has only a few counts. The CDR3 loop is CASTPGGVGTEAFF. The DNA of the CDR3 is TGTGCCAGCACCCCGGGAGGGGTAGGCACTGAAGCTTTCTTT. The V and J genes are TRBV12-3 or TRBV12-4 and TRBJ1-1; tentatively, D is TRBD1 (5 bases). V lost 7 bases and J 4 bases, leaving 16 bases between the germline ends. The CDR3 is 14 residues long.

On this clonotype itself: An end of the junction differs from the germline gene, which may be a read error. The chain is built from TRBV19 and TRBJ1-5, with D unresolved. Germline CDR1 LNHDA, CDR2 SQIVND (reference sequence). The CDR3 length is 12 residues. This CDR3 is CASSIGLQRADF. Here the CDR3 DNA reads TGTGCCAGTAGTATAGGTCTACAGCGCGCGGATTTT.

The genes are TRBV5-5 and TRBJ2-1; 7 bases are shared with TRBD2. V dropped 4 bases and J dropped 8; count of bases not matched to a gene: 15. Germline values: CDR1 SGHKS, CDR2 YYEKEE (reference sequence). This CDR3 spans 16 amino acids. CDR3 amino acids: CASSPGGLEVDDEQFF. CDR3 sequence (DNA): TGTGCCAGCAGCCCCGGAGGACTAGAAGTCGACGATGAGCAGTTCTTC. The variable domain in full, completed from reference TRBV5-5 and TRBJ2-1, reads DAGVTQSPTHLIKTRGQQVTLRCSPISGHKSVSWYQQVLGQGPQFIFQYYEKEERGRGNFPDRFSARQFPNYSSELNVNALLLGDSALYLCASSPGGLEVDDEQFFGPGTRLTVL.

The rearrangement joins TRBV4-1 to TRBJ1-3; D unclear. The ends were cut back, 0 bases at V and 4 bases at J, with 10 bases in the middle. CDR3 length: 15 amino acids. Germline V lookup: CDR1 MGHRA, CDR2 YSYEKL. CDR3 loop: CASSQEARQGNTIYF. CDR3 bases: TGCGCCAGCAGCCAAGAGGCCCGGCAAGGAAACACCATATATTTT.

This clonotype appeared many times. The chain uses TRBV7-9 and TRBJ1-1, with D uncertain. The CDR3 sequence is 13 residues long. CDR1 and CDR2 from the germline V gene are SEHNR and FQNEAQ (reference sequence). The ends were cut back, 5 bases at V and 3 bases at J, with 10 bases in the middle. The CDR3 protein is CASSPDPYTEAFF. CDR3 DNA: TGTGCCAGCAGCCCCGACCCCTACACTGAAGCTTTCTTT.

In this sample, this clonotype turned up a few times. This chain uses TRBV27 with TRBJ1-1; perhaps TRBD1 as D (6 bases). V dropped 4 bases and J dropped 2 bases, with 11 bases sitting between them. Germline CDR1 and CDR2: MNHEY and SMNVEV (reference sequence). The CDR3 is made up of 14 amino acids. CDR3 in DNA: TGTGCCAGCAGTTCACCGGGACATAACACTGAAGCTTTCTTT. It is translated as CASSSPGHNTEAFF.

This clonotype was recorded at least ten times. The chain has TRBV4-2 and TRBJ2-1; 14 bases align to TRBD2. The V gene's germline CDR1 is LGHNA and CDR2 YNFKEQ. CDR3 length: 17 residues. Trimming cost V 3 bases and J 7 bases; bases outside gene matches: 8. The DNA for the CDR3 is TGTGCCAGCAGCCAGACTTGGGGACTAGCGGGGGTTAATGAGCAGTTCTTC. This sequence encodes CASSQTWGLAGVNEQFF.

CDR3 amino acids: CASSSEGRLNTEAFF. Written as DNA, the CDR3 is TGTGCCAGCAGTTCGGAGGGGAGATTGAACACTGAAGCTTTCTTT. The chain employs TRBV2 and TRBJ1-1, with D perhaps matching TRBD1 (5 bases). The CDR3 is 15 amino acids. Germline values: CDR1 SNHLY, CDR2 FYNNEI. The V end lost 5 bases, the J end lost 0 bases, and 13 bases lay between the germline ends.